This T cell receptor beta chain was captured by sequencing in a study of blood T cell repertoires in COVID-19. Study information: The origin of the acute and convalescent COVID-19 samples was the United States, Italy and Spain. PBMCs, B-cell-depleted T cells, or T cells provided the cDNA or gDNA that made up the material.

This clone was recorded only once. Authors' methods: Nucleated cell number was recorded as an estimate derived from reference gene primer amplification. Clones were read by immunoSEQ multiplex PCR, and TCRdb kept only the in-frame ones, dropping some. Clonal size and the V and J genes are those of that table, whereas D and trimming came from the DNA. This table holds about 170,000 clones, 70% to 90% found once. The junction had 14 bases not matched to a gene; V was cut back by 6 bases and J by 8 bases. Germline V gives CDR1 LNHDA, CDR2 SQIVND (reference sequence). This CDR3 is built from 15 residues. Followed over time, Seattle patients had been enrolled while infection was active.

Source material: peripheral blood. The J gene is TRBJ1-2, the V gene TRBV19; 8 nucleotides line up with TRBD1. This sequence was found in a woman aged 80 or older with COVID-19, enrolled during active disease. The DNA of the CDR3 is TGTGCCAGTAGCCTAAGGGACAGGAGCGGTTACGGCTACACCTTC. Protein: CASSLRDRSGYGYTF.